This T cell receptor beta chain was sequenced for a study of T cells after posttransplantation cyclophosphamide. Overall study results and limits: TRB overlap between skin or GI tissue T cells and blood was limited. TRB clonality was highly associated with recipient CMV seropositivity and reactivation.

In the case of this clone: The antigen is unknown.

With 3 bases clipped from V and 3 bases from J, the junction kept 4 bases outside the gene matches. The CDR3 spans 16 residues. Germline V lookup: CDR1 MGHRA, CDR2 YSYEKL. Measured with immunoSEQ multiplex PCR; TCRdb has only the in-frame clones, and not every one. This table holds over 7,500 clones, roughly 98% found once. The material sequenced was naive CD8+ T cells sorted from PBMCs. V gene TRBV4-1 combines with J gene TRBJ2-3; 12 bases align to TRBD2. This clonotype originated in a man over 45 in good health, CMV-negative, and a related stem cell transplant donor. As DNA, the CDR3 is TGCGCCAGCAGCCACCCGACTAGCGGGAGTACAGATACGCAGTATTTT. Translated, it gives CASSHPTSGSTDTQYF.